Here is one T cell receptor beta chain with its context. The antigen is not known. The sample belongs to a study of blood T cells in healthy people across ages. The germline V gene has CDR1 SGHTA and CDR2 FQGNSA. The CDR3 has 14 amino acids. The V gene lost 6 bases and the J gene lost 1 base, with 7 bases spanning the gap. Findings of the study overall: As age increased, TCR beta diversity per million T cells fell in a roughly linear fashion. Unsorted PBMCs ruled out conclusive naive versus antigen-experienced comparison. The authors considered diversity estimates from one million T cells to be underestimates.

A second PCR, run for about 7 to 11 cycles, used a sample-barcoded 5' primer plus a J-beta primer mix. TCRdb called the 5' RACE reads again in MiXCR, with one record for every CDR3 protein. Seen here are roughly 1,000,000 distinct CDR3 sequences, less than 25% observed once, and the top ten hold about 0.69%. These records were also assigned to another study, of T cells of mothers and their children. That source notes: Input to cDNA synthesis comprised all extracted RNA, at a ratio of around 1.6 ug per 15 ul.

The clonotype originates from a girl aged 2-10 years in good health. The chain is built from TRBV7-2 and TRBJ2-6, with D unresolved. Sequencing was done on a sample of blood. CDR3 bases: TGTGCCAGCAGAAAACAATCTGGGGCCAACGTCCTGACTTTC. This sequence encodes CASRKQSGANVLTF. The full variable domain, in which reference TRBV7-2 and TRBJ2-6 provide the parts outside the CDR3, is GAGVSQSPSNKVTEKGKDVELRCDPISGHTALYWYRQSLGQGLEFLIYFQGNSAPDKSGLPSDRFSAERTGGSVSTLTIQRTQQEDSAVYLCASRKQSGANVLTFGAGSRLTVL.